This TCR beta chain was obtained from a study of T cells after yellow fever vaccination. Trimming took 3 bases from V and 1 from J; bases not matched to a gene: 8. Germline V gene sequence: CDR1 LGHDT, CDR2 YNNKEL (reference sequence). CDR3 size: 17 residues. In its sample, this clonotype was seen a few times. 5'RACE template switching added a universal primer site and UMIs to TCR cDNA. TCRdb redid the calling of the 5' RACE reads with MiXCR, one entry per CDR3 protein. The sample gives fewer than 650,000 distinct CDR3 sequences, just over 20% of which show up once; about 15% is in the top ten. Sequenced material: PBMCs, taken around 3 weeks after the first yellow fever vaccination. The rearrangement joins TRBV3-1 to TRBJ2-3; 9 nucleotides line up with TRBD2. The clonotype originates from a man younger than 30 who received the YFV17D yellow fever vaccine. CDR3 DNA sequence: TGTGCCAGCAGCCACTATCTCCGGACTAGCGGCACAGATACGCAGTATTTT. It is translated as CASSHYLRTSGTDTQYF.